What follows is one T cell receptor (beta chain) and its context. This sample was included in a study of blood T cell repertoires in COVID-19. Study-wide background: Collection of acute and convalescent COVID-19 samples took place in the United States, Italy and Spain. PBMCs, B-cell-depleted T cells, or T cells were the source of the cDNA or gDNA that made up the material.

CDR1 is SGDLS, CDR2 YYNGEE, per germline. The CDR3 contains 15 residues. The V gene end was trimmed by 4 bases and the J gene end by 3 bases; junction bases not matched to a gene: 7. As processed by the authors: Researchers report that nucleated cell counts were estimated from reference gene primer amplification. Sequencing used immunoSEQ multiplex PCR; TCRdb keeps in-frame clones, though not all of them. V and J calls and clone size are as listed in that table; D and trimming were resolved from the DNA. This table has some 260,000 clones, 88% appearing once. This chain uses TRBV9 with TRBJ2-3, with TRBD2 matching over 8 bases. The TCR originated in a woman aged 25 to 39 with acute or convalescent COVID-19. Input material: peripheral blood. DNA of the CDR3: TGTGCCAGCAGCCTCCGCAGCGGGAGAACAGATACGCAGTATTTT. This sequence encodes CASSLRSGRTDTQYF.